This T cell receptor beta chain was retrieved from a study of blood T cell repertoires in COVID-19. About the research overall: T cells, B-cell-depleted T cells, or PBMCs provided the cDNA or gDNA that served as material.

Study processing details: Amplified reference gene primers provided the basis for estimating nucleated cell counts. Some clones are missing from TCRdb's copy, which holds only in-frame ones; the method was immunoSEQ multiplex PCR. The V and J calls and the clone size are those of that table, but D and trimming were determined from the DNA. The sample has 70,000 to 80,000 clones, approximately 89% seen once. Sequencing used peripheral blood. The origin of this receptor is a woman aged 55-75 years with acute or convalescent COVID-19.

In nucleotides, the CDR3 is TGTGCCAGCGTGGGCGCCAGCTCCTACGAGCAGTACTTC. This sequence encodes CASVGASSYEQYF. The chain employs TRBV6-5 and TRBJ2-7; D ambiguous. The CDR3 is 13 amino acids. V was trimmed by 8 bases and J by 0 bases, leaving 11 bases between them. Germline assignment: CDR1 MNHEY and CDR2 SVGAGI.